This TCR beta chain originates from a study of graft-versus-host responses after intestinal transplantation. Germline V gives CDR1 SGHDT, CDR2 YYEEEE. V was cut by 4 bases and J by 0 bases, with 8 bases left in between. The CDR3 totals 15 residues. Generated by immunoSEQ multiplex PCR, the TCRdb table keeps only in-frame clones and is missing some. The sample lists around 14,000 clones; more than 30% were seen once. This clone was seen a handful of times. The plating included roughly 200,000 irradiated, violet-dye-labeled stimulator cells together with roughly 200,000 CFSE-labeled responder cells. The receptor was isolated from a human patient who received an intestinal transplant. Sequencing used alloreactive CD8+ T cells from a mixed lymphocyte reaction culture, obtained before intestinal transplant. Sample subset: CFSE-low proliferating T cells sorted from roughly 6-day pre-transplant mixed lymphocyte reaction (GvH or HvG direction). The chain recombines TRBV5-6 with TRBJ1-6; perhaps TRBD1 as D (5 bases). The DNA of the CDR3 is TGTGCCAGCAGCGAAGACAGCTCCTATAATTCACCCCTCCACTTT. Translated: CASSEDSSYNSPLHF.